Listed below are T cell receptor beta chains from one sample, sequenced in a study of T cell responses to AZD1222 COVID-19 vaccine. Sequenced by immunoSEQ multiplex PCR; TCRdb stores in-frame clones only, minus some. This table has roughly 120,000 clones, 80% to 90% appearing once. This sample comprised peripheral blood, obtained on day 0 of MenACWY control vaccination. Receptors were obtained from an adult in good health. CDR3s include the opening cysteine and the closing phenylalanine or tryptophan. The D gene is left open where the match is weak. Expanded clones get a size class; other rows say once, few or many, or leave the size out.

clone size	D gene	V gene	J gene	CDR3 DNA	CDR3 protein
NA	NA	TRBV5-3	TRBJ1-1	TGTGCCAGAAGCTTGAGAGCGAACACTGAAGCTTTCTTT	CARSLRANTEAFF
few	NA	TRBV5-6	TRBJ1-1	TGTGCCAGCAGCTTGGTTGGTTGGCAGGGCCTTACTGAAGCTTTCTTT	CASSLVGWQGLTEAFF
NA	NA	TRBV27	TRBJ1-2	TGTGCCAGCAGTTTTGGGGGCGCGTTTGGCTACACCTTC	CASSFGGAFGYTF
NA	NA	TRBV6-5	TRBJ2-7	TGTGCCAGCAGTTACAGGAGGACTGGGCTCTACGAGCAGTACTTC	CASSYRRTGLYEQYF
once	NA	TRBV4-1	TRBJ1-2	TGCGCCAGCAGCCGCGTTGGGACCCACGGGGTCTATGGCTACACCTTC	CASSRVGTHGVYGYTF
NA	TRBD1	TRBV25-1	TRBJ1-1	TGTGCCACCGCAAGGACAGGGGCCGGTAACACTGAAGCTTTCTTT	CATARTGAGNTEAFF
NA	NA	TRBV24-1	TRBJ2-2	TGTGCAACCAGGACTCCAGAAGGAAACGGGGAGCTGTTTTTT	CATRTPEGNGELFF
NA	NA	TRBV5-4	TRBJ1-1	TGTGCCAGCAGCTTGGAGATGGGCACTGAAGCTTTCTTT	CASSLEMGTEAFF
NA	TRBD1	TRBV7-9	TRBJ1-2	TGTGCCAGCAGCATCCCCGGGACAGGGGGCTATGGCTACACCTTC	CASSIPGTGGYGYTF
few	NA	TRBV2	TRBJ2-2	TGTGCCAGCAACTTTGGGACCGGGGAGCTGTTTTTT	CASNFGTGELFF
once	NA	TRBV28	TRBJ2-2	TGTGCCAGCAGTTTATGGGGCGGGAACACCGGGGAGCTGTTTTTT	CASSLWGGNTGELFF
NA	TRBD1	TRBV27	TRBJ1-6	TGTGCCAGCAGTTTTGGACAGGGCACTTCACCCCTCCACTTT	CASSFGQGTSPLHF
NA	NA	TRBV7-3	TRBJ2-7	TGTGCCAGCAGCTTAAATCCCCTATTGGAGCAGTACTTC	CASSLNPLLEQYF
NA	TRBD1	TRBV6-2/TRBV6-3	TRBJ1-4	TGTGCCAGCAGTCCCGGGACAGGGGGCGCCTTTAATGAAAAACTGTTTTTT	CASSPGTGGAFNEKLFF
NA	NA	TRBV15	TRBJ1-4	TGTGCCACCAGCAGGACGGGTAGAGCAACTAATGAAAAACTGTTTTTT	CATSRTGRATNEKLFF
NA	NA	TRBV19	TRBJ2-4	TGTGCCAGTTCCCGGGGGAGCGCCGAGGGCATTCAGTACTTC	CASSRGSAEGIQYF
NA	NA	TRBV19	TRBJ1-5	TGTGCCAGTAGGACCCGGGACAACAATCAGCCCCAGCATTTT	CASRTRDNNQPQHF
few	TRBD1	TRBV30	TRBJ2-7	TGTGCCTGGAGTCCGGGACAGGGTATTGTGTACGAGCAGTACTTC	CAWSPGQGIVYEQYF
NA	NA	TRBV2	TRBJ1-5	TGTGCCAGCAGTGCTCTTAGGGACAGCAATCAGCCCCAGCATTTT	CASSALRDSNQPQHF
NA	NA	TRBV10-3	TRBJ1-1	TGTGCCATCAGGGGAGACAGGTCAACTGAAGCTTTCTTT	CAIRGDRSTEAFF
once	NA	TRBV30	TRBJ1-5	TGTGCCTGGAGTGTAAGGGTAACGGGCAATCAGCCCCAGCATTTT	CAWSVRVTGNQPQHF
NA	NA	TRBV28	TRBJ1-2	TGTGCCAGCAGGTCGTCCAGGGGCGAGGGAGCAAACTATGGCTACACCTTC	CASRSSRGEGANYGYTF
NA	NA	TRBV6-5	TRBJ1-1	TGTGCCAGCAGTCCAGGTTCTGAAGCTTTCTTT	CASSPGSEAFF
NA	TRBD1	TRBV27	TRBJ2-5	TGTGCCAGCAGAGGGTTGGGGACAGGGATAGCGCAAGAGACCCAGTACTTC	CASRGLGTGIAQETQYF
NA	TRBD1	TRBV2	TRBJ1-4	TGTGCCAGCAGTGAAGCGCGGGACAGGGTTAATGAAAAACTGTTTTTT	CASSEARDRVNEKLFF
NA	NA	TRBV2	TRBJ1-6	TGTGCCAGCAGTGCAGGGTTTGATAATTCACCCCTCCACTTT	CASSAGFDNSPLHF
NA	TRBD1	TRBV5-1	TRBJ1-4	TGCGCCAGCAGCATCGGGACAGGGGAGGATGAAAAACTGTTTTTT	CASSIGTGEDEKLFF
NA	NA	TRBV14	TRBJ1-4	TGTGCCAGCAGCCGGGACATTCAGGAAAAACTGTTTTTT	CASSRDIQEKLFF
NA	TRBD1	TRBV5-1	TRBJ1-5	TGCGCCAGCAGCCCGGGACAGGATCTTTCTAATCAGCCCCAGCATTTT	CASSPGQDLSNQPQHF
NA	NA	TRBV7-2	TRBJ2-3	TGTGCCAGCAGCTTAGGGAGTAGCAGAGATACGCAGTATTTT	CASSLGSSRDTQYF
once	NA	TRBV28	TRBJ2-3	TGTGCCAGCAGTTTATTGGGGAAGCCGCAGTATTTT	CASSLLGKPQYF
NA	NA	TRBV29-1	TRBJ1-1	TGCAGCGTTGAAGGTCAAGGGGGGGCTTTCTTT	CSVEGQGGAFF
NA	TRBD1	TRBV6-2/TRBV6-3	TRBJ2-5	TGTGCCAGCAGTGACCGGCAGGGGGCTTCGGTCTGGGAGACCCAGTACTTC	CASSDRQGASVWETQYF
NA	NA	TRBV5-6	TRBJ1-2	TGTGCCAGCGTGGGCCGCGGGGCCGGGGCCAATGGCTACACCTTC	CASVGRGAGANGYTF
NA	NA	TRBV15	TRBJ1-2	TGTGCCACCAGCACCCCCGCGCGTGGCTACACCTTC	CATSTPARGYTF
few	NA	TRBV12-3/TRBV12-4	TRBJ1-1	TGTGCCAGCACCGTGACCCGGAACACTGAAGCTTTCTTT	CASTVTRNTEAFF
NA	NA	TRBV9	TRBJ2-2	TGTGCCAGCAGCGCACCCCGGGACAAGCCCCTCACCGGGGAGCTGTTTTTT	CASSAPRDKPLTGELFF
NA	NA	TRBV5-1	TRBJ2-6	TGCGCCAGCAGCTTAGGAGGGTCCTCTGGGGCCAACGTCCTGACTTTC	CASSLGGSSGANVLTF